These 24 T cell receptor beta chains came from one sample sequenced in a study of T-cell memory formation after mild COVID-19. TCRdb independently ran MiXCR on the 5' RACE reads; one entry per CDR3 protein. This table holds about 190,000 distinct CDR3 sequences, roughly a tenth found once. Sequenced material: PBMCs or a T cell subset sorted from them (not recorded which). The source of these receptors is a young man who had mild COVID-19 (a few samples of this study predate the infection). Cell type and time point are not known.

This clonotype was recorded a few times. The gene calls are TRBV3-1 and TRBJ2-5, with TRBD1 matching 7 bases. Losses at the gene ends were 3 bases for V and 4 bases for J; bases not matched to a gene: 8. The CDR3 loop spans 15 amino acids. CDR1 is LGHDT and CDR2 is YNNKEL in the germline V gene (reference sequence). CDR3 region: CASSHPGKGAETQYF. The CDR3 DNA reads TGTGCCAGCAGCCACCCTGGAAAGGGGGCAGAGACCCAGTACTTC.

This clonotype has at least ten counts. The V gene is TRBV7-9, the J gene TRBJ2-7; 8 bases map to TRBD2. Germline V lookup: CDR1 SEHNR, CDR2 FQNEAQ (reference sequence). The CDR3 length is 14 residues. V lost 4 bases and J lost 6; bases outside the gene matches: 8. CDR3 region: CASSSPGGAGEQYF. For the CDR3, the DNA is TGTGCCAGCAGCTCCCCCGGGGGGGCGGGCGAGCAGTACTTC.

The chain uses TRBV10-2 and TRBJ1-1; unclear D gene. V was pared by 0 bases and J by 1 base, with 3 bases between. Germline V gene sequence: CDR1 WSHSY, CDR2 SAAADI. The CDR3 totals 13 residues. This CDR3 is CASSESQNTEAFF. The CDR3 DNA follows: TGCGCCAGCAGTGAGTCCCAGAACACTGAAGCTTTCTTT.

The chain has TRBV5-4 and TRBJ1-5, with TRBD1 matching 7 bases. CDR3 size: 16 residues. The germline V gene encodes CDR1 SGHNT and CDR2 YYREEE (reference sequence). V lost 3 bases to trimming and J lost 15 bases; unmatched junction nucleotides: 21. CDR3 sequence reads: CASSWQWDSYKSALHF. In DNA, the CDR3 is TGTGCCAGCAGCTGGCAGTGGGACAGTTATAAATCAGCCCTGCATTTT.

J is TRBJ1-6 and V is TRBV5-6; unclear D gene. The V gene's germline CDR1 is SGHDT and CDR2 YYEEEE. V lost 7 bases and J 10 bases, leaving 15 bases between the germline ends. The CDR3 is 13 residues long. Written as DNA, the CDR3 is TGTGCCAGCCAGACGGACCCCCAATCACCCCTCCACTTT. Amino acid sequence: CASQTDPQSPLHF. The variable domain in full, completed from reference TRBV5-6 and TRBJ1-6, reads DAGVTQSPTHLIKTRGQQVTLRCSPKSGHDTVSWYQQALGQGPQFIFQYYEEEERQRGNFPDRFSGHQFPNYSSELNVNALLLGDSALYLCASQTDPQSPLHFGNGTRLTVT.

This clonotype was picked up a small number of times. The chain recombines TRBV20-1 with TRBJ2-7; D unclear. Trimming pared 6 bases from V and 2 bases from J, leaving 8 bases between. CDR1 and CDR2 (germline): DFQATT, SNEGSKA (reference sequence). The CDR3 totals 11 residues. The CDR3 here is CSANLAYEQYF. The CDR3 DNA reads TGCAGTGCGAATCTGGCCTACGAGCAGTACTTC.

This clonotype appeared many times. The chain links TRBV29-1 to TRBJ2-3; the match to TRBD2 covers 15 bases. In germline, CDR1 is SQVTM, CDR2 ANQGSEA. The CDR3 is 16 residues long. V trimming: 5 bases; J trimming: 0 bases; junction bases outside the gene matches: 3. The chain's CDR3 is CSVTGTSGGSTDTQYF. CDR3 in DNA: TGCAGCGTTACCGGGACTAGCGGGGGGAGCACAGATACGCAGTATTTT.

This clonotype was observed a handful of times. The chain is built from TRBV29-1 and TRBJ1-1; D remains unclear. V lost 7 bases, J lost 0 bases, and 15 bases lay in between. This CDR3 region has 14 residues. Germline loops: CDR1 SQVTM, CDR2 ANQGSEA. Here the CDR3 DNA reads TGCAGCGCCCACTCCCCGGGGATGAACACTGAAGCTTTCTTT. It translates to CSAHSPGMNTEAFF.

In this sample, this clonotype turned up a few times. The chain carries TRBV5-1 and TRBJ2-3; unclear D gene. The germline V gene has CDR1 SGHRS and CDR2 YFSETQ. V lost 0 bases and J lost 5, with 10 bases in between. The CDR3 is made up of 14 amino acids. CDR3 protein: CASSLATVRDTQYF. In DNA, the CDR3 is TGCGCCAGCAGCTTGGCCACGGTGAGAGATACGCAGTATTTT.

This CDR3 is CASSLVRRELFF. In DNA form, the CDR3 reads TGTGCCAGCAGCTTGGTTCGGCGGGAGCTGTTTTTT. V gene TRBV5-6 combines with J gene TRBJ2-2; D is undetermined. Looked up from germline, CDR1 is SGHDT and CDR2 is YYEEEE. The CDR3 is 12 residues long. V lost 0 bases and J 9 bases, leaving 6 bases between the germline ends.

The table lists this clonotype with a few counts. The chain carries TRBV6-2 or TRBV6-3 and TRBJ2-7; perhaps TRBD1 as D (6 bases). Germline V CDR1 and CDR2: MNHEY, SVGEGT. Deletions cut 0 bases from V and 6 bases from J, with 27 bases between. CDR3 size: 19 residues. CDR3 nucleotide sequence: TGTGCCAGCAGTTACTCGAGTTTTGCCCCCACTGGGACCAGGGGCGAGCAGTACTTC. The encoded protein is CASSYSSFAPTGTRGEQYF.

The chain uses TRBV19 and TRBJ2-1; 12 bases are shared with TRBD2. The CDR3 runs to 14 residues. Germline loops: CDR1 LNHDA, CDR2 SQIVND (reference sequence). With V trimmed by 7 bases and J by 5 bases, 3 bases remained unmatched. The CDR3, as DNA: TGTGCCAGTAAACTAGCGGGGGGCCACAATGAGCAGTTCTTC. It codes for CASKLAGGHNEQFF.

The chain uses TRBV3-1 and TRBJ2-5; D tentatively reads TRBD1 or TRBD2 (5 bases each). Germline V gene sequence: CDR1 LGHDT, CDR2 YNNKEL (reference sequence). Trimming took off 0 bases at V and 7 bases at J, with 12 bases between the two ends. CDR3 length equals 14 residues. CDR3 sequence: CASSQDMGVRTQYF. The CDR3 DNA is TGTGCCAGCAGCCAAGATATGGGGGTTCGGACCCAGTACTTC.

In its sample, this clonotype was seen many times. V usage is TRBV7-2 and J usage is TRBJ2-2; TRBD1 might be the D (5 bases). CDR3 size: 13 residues. CDR1 is SGHTA and CDR2 is FQGNSA in the germline V gene. The germline V and J ends were trimmed by 3 bases and 4 bases, with 6 bases remaining between them. This CDR3 is CASSFGATGELFF. CDR3 DNA: TGTGCCAGCAGCTTTGGGGCCACCGGGGAGCTGTTTTTT. Full variable domain (remainder filled in from reference TRBV7-2 and TRBJ2-2): GAGVSQSPSNKVTEKGKDVELRCDPISGHTALYWYRQSLGQGLEFLIYFQGNSAPDKSGLPSDRFSAERTGGSVSTLTIQRTQQEDSAVYLCASSFGATGELFFGEGSRLTVL.

This clonotype was observed many times. The rearrangement links TRBV5-1 to TRBJ1-2; D remains unclear. Trimming left V 5 bases short and J 3 bases short, with 11 bases between. CDR1 is SGHRS, CDR2 YFSETQ, per germline. The CDR3 covers 13 residues. For the CDR3, the DNA is TGCGCCAGCAGTTTCGACGGGTACTATGGCTACACCTTC. Translated: CASSFDGYYGYTF. The variable domain in full, with the rest retrieved from reference TRBV5-1 and TRBJ1-2, is KAGVTQTPRYLIKTRGQQVTLSCSPISGHRSVSWYQQTPGQGLQFLFEYFSETQRNKGNFPGRFSGRQFSNSRSEMNVSTLELGDSALYLCASSFDGYYGYTFGSGTRLTVV.

The table lists this clonotype with a few counts. The chain couples TRBV6-2 or TRBV6-3 to TRBJ2-6, with D tentatively TRBD1 (5 bases). V was trimmed by 6 bases and J by 4 bases, leaving 10 bases between them. Germline CDR1 and CDR2: MNHEY and SVGEGT. The CDR3 is 14 residues long. The chain's CDR3 is CASRPGSGANVLTF. The CDR3 nucleotides read TGTGCCAGCAGACCAGGGTCCGGGGCCAACGTCCTGACTTTC.

V is TRBV18 and J is TRBJ1-1; perhaps TRBD1 as D (6 bases). V was pared by 6 bases and J by 3 bases, with 11 bases between. Germline CDR1 reads KGHSH; CDR2 reads LQKENI. The CDR3 consists of 13 residues. The CDR3 DNA follows: TGTGCCAGCTCCCAGGACAGACACACTGAAGCTTTCTTT. It specifies CASSQDRHTEAFF.

The chain is built from TRBV19 and TRBJ2-6; the D is unclear. Looked up from germline, CDR1 is LNHDA and CDR2 is SQIVND (reference sequence). The CDR3 spans 15 residues. Trimming removed 9 bases at V and 2 bases at J, with 14 bases between. The CDR3 sequence: CASAERHPGANVLTF. The CDR3 coding sequence is TGTGCCAGCGCAGAGCGCCACCCTGGGGCCAACGTCCTGACTTTC.

V and J are TRBV5-1 and TRBJ2-3; TRBD2 is a possible D gene (5 bases). The length of the CDR3 is 17 residues. Germline V gene data show CDR1 as SGHRS and CDR2 as YFSETQ. V lost 0 bases, J lost 1 base, and 15 bases lay in between. In DNA, the CDR3 is TGCGCCAGCAGCTTGGGGACTCTAGGCGAGGGCACAGATACGCAGTATTTT. Amino acids: CASSLGTLGEGTDTQYF. Variable domain in full (rest from reference TRBV5-1 and TRBJ2-3): KAGVTQTPRYLIKTRGQQVTLSCSPISGHRSVSWYQQTPGQGLQFLFEYFSETQRNKGNFPGRFSGRQFSNSRSEMNVSTLELGDSALYLCASSLGTLGEGTDTQYFGPGTRLTVL.

This clonotype was recorded a few times. The rearrangement joins TRBV7-9 to TRBJ1-6, with D uncertain. Trimming cost V 5 bases and J 8 bases, with 10 bases left between them. Germline V CDR1 and CDR2: SEHNR, FQNEAQ (reference sequence). This CDR3 has 13 residues. The CDR3 reads CASSRLRDSPLHF. CDR3 DNA: TGTGCCAGCAGCCGACTGAGGGATTCACCCCTCCACTTT.

The chain combines TRBV7-2 with TRBJ2-3; 8 bases are shared with TRBD2. Germline loops: CDR1 SGHTA, CDR2 FQGNSA. The length of the CDR3 is 16 residues. The junction had 7 bases not matched to a gene; V was cut back by 4 bases and J by 1 base. The CDR3 sequence: CASSSRARGGTDTQYF. CDR3 bases: TGTGCCAGCAGCTCCCGGGCGCGGGGGGGCACAGATACGCAGTATTTT.

The rearrangement uses TRBV7-3 and TRBJ2-5; TRBD2 is a possible D gene (6 bases). The V end lost 1 base, the J end lost 4 bases, and 13 bases lay between the germline ends. Per the germline V gene, CDR1 is SGHTA and CDR2 is FQGTGA. This CDR3 comprises 15 residues. CDR3 residues: CASSLSGVRGETQYF. As DNA, the CDR3 is TGTGCCAGCAGCTTAAGCGGGGTGAGAGGAGAGACCCAGTACTTC.

The rearrangement uses TRBV7-9 and TRBJ1-1, with TRBD1 identical over 11 bases. CDR3 length equals 13 residues. Trimming at V came to 5 bases and at J to 11 bases, leaving 7 bases not matched to a gene. CDR1 is SEHNR, CDR2 FQNEAQ, per germline (reference sequence). DNA for the CDR3: TGTGCCAGCAGCCAGGACAGGGGGCTCCGGGCTTTCTTT. Residues: CASSQDRGLRAFF.

This clonotype showed up many times. The chain is built from TRBV7-2 and TRBJ2-6; D is ambiguous. Trimming left V 5 bases short and J 1 base short, with 9 bases between. This CDR3 region has 15 residues. Per the germline V gene, CDR1 is SGHTA and CDR2 is FQGNSA. The CDR3 here is CASSKDGSGANVLTF. CDR3 bases: TGTGCCAGCAGCAAGGACGGTTCTGGGGCCAACGTCCTGACTTTC.